Shown below are 8 T cell receptor beta chains from a single sample sequenced in a study of blood T cells in healthy people across ages. Through a sample-barcoded 5' primer and a J-beta primer mix, a second PCR was run for roughly 7 to 12 cycles. TCRdb independently ran MiXCR on the 5' RACE reads; one entry per CDR3 protein. The sample consists of approximately 800,000 distinct CDR3 sequences, about 26% of them appearing once. Another study also made use of these data, one on T cells of mothers and their children.

The sample was blood. Receptors originate from a boy aged 5-17 years in good health.

This chain connects TRBV2 to TRBJ1-6; 7 bases are a match to TRBD1. The germline gives CDR1 SNHLY, CDR2 FYNNEI. There are 17 residues in the CDR3. V shed 1 base, J shed 4 bases, and the junction held 7 bases outside the gene matches. The CDR3 region is CASSEGQGGPYNSPLHF. CDR3 in DNA: TGTGCCAGCAGTGAAGGACAGGGAGGCCCTTATAATTCACCCCTCCACTTT.

The chain employs TRBV6-2 or TRBV6-3 and TRBJ2-5, with 12 bases identical to TRBD2. In germline, CDR1 is MNHEY, CDR2 SVGEGT. V trimming: 4 bases; J trimming: 5 bases; junction bases outside the gene matches: 11. CDR3 length: 17 amino acids. The CDR3 loop is CASSFLYASGGAETQYF. The CDR3 DNA sequence: TGTGCCAGCAGTTTCCTCTACGCTAGCGGGGGGGCTGAGACCCAGTACTTC.

This sequence joins TRBV6-5 and TRBJ2-7; 9 nucleotides line up with TRBD1. CDR1 and CDR2 (germline): MNHEY, SVGAGI. Losses at the gene ends were 2 bases for V and 1 base for J; bases not matched to a gene: 9. The CDR3 consists of 17 residues. Here the CDR3 reads CASSYAPPGTGSYEQYF. The CDR3 bases are TGTGCCAGCAGTTACGCGCCGCCGGGGACAGGGTCCTACGAGCAGTACTTC.

Points on this clonotype: Its ends do not fully match the called genes, so a read error is possible. This rearrangement joins TRBV15 to TRBJ2-6; unclear D gene. There are 15 residues in the CDR3. Germline CDR1 is LNHNV and CDR2 is YYDKDF (reference sequence). CDR3 nucleotides: TGTGCCACCAGCAGAGACCTCCTGGGATCCAACGTCCTGGCTTTC. It translates to CATSRDLLGSNVLAF.

The chain carries TRBV27 and TRBJ2-7; D is perhaps TRBD2 (5 bases). From germline, CDR1 is MNHEY and CDR2 SMNVEV (reference sequence). The CDR3 extends over 14 amino acids. The V end lost 8 bases, the J end lost 2 bases, and 16 bases lay between the germline ends. The CDR3 loop is CASGQGRDPYEQYF. As DNA, the CDR3 is TGTGCCAGCGGGCAAGGACGGGATCCCTACGAGCAGTACTTC.

The gene calls are TRBV9 and TRBJ2-1; 7 nucleotides match TRBD1. Germline V CDR1 and CDR2: SGDLS, YYNGEE. The length of the CDR3 is 15 residues. Losses at the gene ends were 4 bases for V and 0 bases for J; bases not matched to a gene: 4. CDR3 in DNA: TGTGCCAGCAGCCCCACAGGGGTCTCCTACAATGAGCAGTTCTTC. Translation: CASSPTGVSYNEQFF.

This clonotype came up many times. The chain carries TRBV7-9 and TRBJ2-5; tentative D call: TRBD1 (7 bases). CDR3 length: 16 residues. Trimming pared 7 bases from V and 0 bases from J, leaving 18 bases between. Germline CDR1 SEHNR, CDR2 FQNEAQ (reference sequence). This chain's CDR3 is CASTWRGQAYQETQYF. CDR3 in DNA: TGTGCCAGCACCTGGAGGGGGCAGGCGTACCAAGAGACCCAGTACTTC. Full variable domain (remainder filled in from reference TRBV7-9 and TRBJ2-5): DTGVSQNPRHKITKRGQNVTFRCDPISEHNRLYWYRQTLGQGPEFLTYFQNEAQLEKSRLLSDRFSAERPKGSFSTLEIQRTEQGDSAMYLCASTWRGQAYQETQYFGPGTRLLVL.

The gene calls are TRBV2 and TRBJ2-3; no clear D. V lost 4 bases, J lost 2 bases, and 16 bases lay in between. CDR1 and CDR2 from the germline V gene are SNHLY and FYNNEI. This CDR3 spans 16 amino acids. The CDR3 sequence: CASSAAIARNTDTQYF. CDR3 nucleotides: TGTGCCAGCAGTGCCGCGATAGCCCGGAACACAGATACGCAGTATTTT.